The entry below gives a single TCR beta chain sequence along with its context. With the 5' RACE reads reprocessed, TCRdb shows one record per CDR3 protein and no DNA. This specimen shows approximately 420,000 distinct CDR3 sequences; the ten leading clones hold around 10%. The data were taken from a study of T cells expressing NK-cell markers. The CDR3 has 15 amino acids. Germline V CDR1 and CDR2: ENHRY, SYGVKD. The sample was blood T cells: a sorted CD56 or NKG2C T cell subset, CD4+ or CD8+ T cells, or bulk PBMC T cells (not recorded which). The V gene is TRBV10-3, the J gene TRBJ1-5; as DNA is missing, the TRBD1 call by TCRdb cannot be tested. This receptor was obtained from a woman in her forties or fifties in good health. The CDR3 spells CAISDTGGSNQPQHF.